Here is one T cell receptor beta chain with its context. Germline V gene data show CDR1 as LNHDA and CDR2 as SQIVND (reference sequence). The ends lost 5 bases at V and 3 bases at J; junction bases unmatched: 4. This CDR3 region has 14 residues. Primers for the PCR totalled 60 Vbeta and 13 Jbeta. TCRdb's table, derived via immunoSEQ multiplex PCR, lists solely in-frame clones and lacks some. The sample holds 100,000 or so clones, roughly 79% seen once. These data originate in a study of cytomegalovirus exposure and HLA in healthy donors. The sample comprised PBMCs. The sequence was obtained from a male donor in good health and CMV-seronegative. This chain links TRBV19 with TRBJ2-7; TRBD1 agrees at 10 bases. CDR3 DNA sequence: TGTGCCAGTAGTCCCCGGACAGGGGGCTACGAGCAGTACTTC. It codes for CASSPRTGGYEQYF.